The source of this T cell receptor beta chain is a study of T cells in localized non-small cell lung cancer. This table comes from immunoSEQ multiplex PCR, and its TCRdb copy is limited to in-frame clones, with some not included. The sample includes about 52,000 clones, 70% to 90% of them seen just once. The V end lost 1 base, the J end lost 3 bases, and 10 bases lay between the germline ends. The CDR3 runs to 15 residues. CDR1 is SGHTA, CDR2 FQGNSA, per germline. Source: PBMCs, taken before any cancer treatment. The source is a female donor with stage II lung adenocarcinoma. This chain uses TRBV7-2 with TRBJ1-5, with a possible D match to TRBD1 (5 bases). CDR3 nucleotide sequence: TGTGCCAGCAGCTTAGAGGGGCAGTCCAATCAGCCCCAGCATTTT. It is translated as CASSLEGQSNQPQHF.